The next 19 T cell receptor beta chains were all read from a single sample in a study of vaccination effects on CD4 cells after COVID-19. CD4+ T cell isolation took place after 10 days of culture. Each person got two doses of an mRNA SARS-CoV-2 vaccine, BNT162b2 or mRNA-1273. Their cognate antigens are unknown. Produced via immunoSEQ multiplex PCR; TCRdb's table is partial and in-frame only. Altogether 70,000 or so clones are present, around 69% being singletons, with the ten largest covering about 2.3%. The material was CD4+ T cells from PBMCs cultured without peptide, obtained after COVID-19 vaccination. These receptors originate from a human donor who received a COVID-19 vaccine.

The chain couples TRBV5-1 to TRBJ2-5; 8 positions match TRBD2. The CDR3 consists of 15 residues. Germline values: CDR1 SGHRS, CDR2 YFSETQ. The V segment lost 5 bases and the J segment 5 bases; nucleotides outside the gene matches: 11. CDR3 residues: CASSSGTRGGETQYF. The DNA for the CDR3 is TGCGCCAGCAGTTCCGGGACTAGGGGAGGCGAGACCCAGTACTTC.

This sequence joins TRBV18 and TRBJ2-5; the match to TRBD1 covers 8 bases. Trimming took 3 bases from V and 5 from J; bases not matched to a gene: 5. The CDR3 sequence is 14 residues long. Germline V CDR1 and CDR2: KGHSH, LQKENI. This CDR3 is CASSPRQGRETQYF. As DNA, the CDR3 is TGTGCCAGCTCACCGAGACAGGGGAGGGAGACCCAGTACTTC. The full variable domain, rest sourced from reference TRBV18 and TRBJ2-5, is NAGVMQNPRHLVRRRGQEARLRCSPMKGHSHVYWYRQLPEEGLKFMVYLQKENIIDESGMPKERFSAEFPKEGPSILRIQQVVRGDSAAYFCASSPRQGRETQYFGPGTRLLVL.

As regards this clone: The sample holds other DNA sequences that translate to the same CDR3. The chain carries TRBV24-1 and TRBJ2-5; 10 bases are shared with TRBD1. Per germline, CDR1 KGHDR and CDR2 SFDVKD. The J segment lost 4 bases and the V segment lost 4 bases, leaving 5 bases of the junction unmatched. This CDR3 is 15 amino acids long. The CDR3: CATSDPGQGGETQYF. The CDR3 nucleotides read TGTGCCACCAGTGACCCCGGACAGGGGGGAGAGACCCAGTACTTC.

This clone has only a few counts. This chain links TRBV5-4 with TRBJ2-1; D may be TRBD2 (6 bases). CDR1 and CDR2 (germline): SGHNT, YYREEE (reference sequence). V was shortened by 2 bases and J by 6 bases, with 15 bases between the two germline ends. This CDR3 region has 15 residues. CDR3 residues: CASSFFGTRSNEQFF. In DNA, the CDR3 is TGTGCCAGCAGCTTTTTCGGGACTCGCAGCAATGAGCAGTTCTTC. Variable domain in full (rest from reference TRBV5-4 and TRBJ2-1): ETGVTQSPTHLIKTRGQQVTLRCSSQSGHNTVSWYQQALGQGPQFIFQYYREEENGRGNFPPRFSGLQFPNYSSELNVNALELDDSALYLCASSFFGTRSNEQFFGPGTRLTVL.

This clone showed up just a few times. This sequence joins TRBV19 and TRBJ2-3; D gene unclear. The CDR3 runs to 16 residues. Trimming cost V 5 bases and J 1 base, with 16 bases left between them. Germline V gives CDR1 LNHDA, CDR2 SQIVND (reference sequence). The DNA of the CDR3 is TGTGCCAGTAGTGACTCTACGGGTTTACGCACAGATACGCAGTATTTT. Translated: CASSDSTGLRTDTQYF.

The V and J genes are TRBV6-5 and TRBJ1-5; D ambiguous. CDR3 length: 14 amino acids. V dropped 7 bases and J dropped 1 base, with 11 bases sitting between them. Germline CDR1 and CDR2: MNHEY and SVGAGI. The CDR3 here is CASNKDGSNQPQHF. For the CDR3, the DNA is TGTGCCAGCAATAAGGACGGAAGCAATCAGCCCCAGCATTTT.

This rearrangement joins TRBV10-1 to TRBJ1-2; D is unresolved. The germline V and J ends were trimmed by 6 bases and 2 bases, with 10 bases remaining between them. Germline-derived CDR1 and CDR2 are WNHNN and SYGVQD (reference sequence). The CDR3 is made up of 13 amino acids. This chain's CDR3 is CASRIQQNYGYTF. The CDR3 region has the DNA TGCGCCAGCAGAATCCAACAGAACTATGGCTACACCTTC.

The chain links TRBV10-1 to TRBJ2-2; D remains unclear. This CDR3 has 13 residues. Germline V gene data show CDR1 as WNHNN and CDR2 as SYGVQD (reference sequence). V lost 6 bases, J lost 4 bases, and 9 bases lay in between. The CDR3 DNA is TGCGCCAGCAGGGTCGACCCCACCGGGGAGCTGTTTTTT. It encodes CASRVDPTGELFF.

The chain couples TRBV7-9 to TRBJ1-1, with a tentative D call TRBD1 (6 bases). V lost 1 base, J lost 5 bases, and 11 bases lay in between. Germline values: CDR1 SEHNR, CDR2 FQNEAQ (reference sequence). The CDR3 covers 14 residues. CDR3 in DNA: TGTGCCAGCAGCTTAGAAGCAGGGGAGACTGAAGCTTTCTTT. Protein product: CASSLEAGETEAFF.

V and J are TRBV7-9 and TRBJ2-5; D possibly corresponds to TRBD2 (5 bases). The V gene's germline CDR1 is SEHNR and CDR2 FQNEAQ (reference sequence). The CDR3 extends over 15 amino acids. The V end was cut by 6 bases, the J end by 4 bases, with 18 bases between. Written as DNA, the CDR3 is TGTGCCAGCAGTCCAGTCGCGGGCTCCCGAGAGACCCAGTACTTC. Translated: CASSPVAGSRETQYF.

The J gene is TRBJ2-3, the V gene TRBV7-2, with TRBD1 as a possible D gene (6 bases). CDR1 is SGHTA and CDR2 is FQGNSA in the germline V gene. The CDR3 covers 13 residues. Trimming removed 5 bases from V and 4 bases from J, with 10 bases in between. The CDR3 DNA reads TGTGCCAGCAGCCGCAGGGGAGCAGATACGCAGTATTTT. As protein: CASSRRGADTQYF.

The V and J genes are TRBV4-1 and TRBJ2-4; D might be TRBD1 (6 bases). CDR1 and CDR2 from the germline V gene are MGHRA and YSYEKL. Trimming stripped 4 bases from V and 3 bases from J, with 25 bases between. The CDR3 sequence is 19 residues long. The CDR3 DNA follows: TGCGCCAGCAGCCGGCTCGGACAGATAGTAAAGGTGGGCAAAAACATTCAGTACTTC. Translated, it gives CASSRLGQIVKVGKNIQYF.

This sequence joins TRBV5-1 and TRBJ1-2; TRBD1 is a possible D gene (5 bases). This CDR3 comprises 13 residues. Per germline, CDR1 SGHRS and CDR2 YFSETQ. Trimming removed 4 bases at V and 6 bases at J, with 13 bases between. The CDR3 DNA reads as TGCGCCAGCAGCCAATCGCAGGGTGATGGCTACACCTTC. This sequence encodes CASSQSQGDGYTF. Full variable domain (outside the CDR3, taken from reference TRBV5-1 and TRBJ1-2): KAGVTQTPRYLIKTRGQQVTLSCSPISGHRSVSWYQQTPGQGLQFLFEYFSETQRNKGNFPGRFSGRQFSNSRSEMNVSTLELGDSALYLCASSQSQGDGYTFGSGTRLTVV.

This clone came up a few times. V and J are TRBV19 and TRBJ2-1; 13 bases are shared with TRBD2. The CDR3 runs to 14 residues. After removal of 10 bases from V and 5 bases from J, the junction contained 5 bases not matched to a gene. CDR1 is LNHDA, CDR2 SQIVND, per germline (reference sequence). This chain's CDR3 is CATLLAGGDNEQFF. The CDR3, as DNA: TGTGCCACCCTACTAGCGGGGGGGGACAATGAGCAGTTCTTC. The whole variable domain, remainder taken from reference TRBV19 and TRBJ2-1, is DGGITQSPKYLFRKEGQNVTLSCEQNLNHDAMYWYRQDPGQGLRLIYYSQIVNDFQKGDIAEGYSVSREKKESFPLTVTSAQKNPTAFYLCATLLAGGDNEQFFGPGTRLTVL.

V and J are TRBV18 and TRBJ1-5; D gene uncertain. V was shortened by 3 bases and J by 5 bases, with 11 bases between the two germline ends. CDR3 length: 14 amino acids. CDR1 and CDR2 from the germline V gene are KGHSH and LQKENI. The CDR3 DNA reads TGTGCCAGCTCACCTTCGACGGGTGATCAGCCCCAGCATTTT. Residues: CASSPSTGDQPQHF.

V is TRBV19 and J is TRBJ2-1; no definite D call. This CDR3 is 15 amino acids long. The V gene lost 3 bases and the J gene lost 2 bases, with 11 bases spanning the gap. The germline CDR1 and CDR2 sequences are LNHDA and SQIVND (reference sequence). The CDR3 reads CASSMEFRTYNEQFF. The CDR3 DNA is TGTGCCAGTAGTATGGAGTTTCGGACCTACAATGAGCAGTTCTTC. Using reference TRBV19 and TRBJ2-1 for the parts outside the CDR3, the full variable domain is DGGITQSPKYLFRKEGQNVTLSCEQNLNHDAMYWYRQDPGQGLRLIYYSQIVNDFQKGDIAEGYSVSREKKESFPLTVTSAQKNPTAFYLCASSMEFRTYNEQFFGPGTRLTVL.

The CDR3 coding sequence is TGTGCCAGCGGTCCGAACACCGGGGAGCTGTTTTTT. This encodes CASGPNTGELFF. The V gene is TRBV11-2, the J gene TRBJ2-2; D gene uncertain. The germline V gene encodes CDR1 SGHAT and CDR2 FQNNGV. Trimming pared 8 bases from V and 0 bases from J, leaving 4 bases between. This CDR3 has 12 residues.

The V call is TRBV19, the J call TRBJ1-6; TRBD1 aligns across 8 bases. The trim removed 2 bases at V and 4 bases at J, leaving 4 bases unmatched. This CDR3 is built from 16 residues. Per the germline V gene, CDR1 is LNHDA and CDR2 is SQIVND (reference sequence). The CDR3 nucleotides are TGTGCCAGTAGTATAACCGGGACAGGATATAATTCACCCCTCCACTTT. It codes for CASSITGTGYNSPLHF.

The chain joins TRBV24-1 to TRBJ1-1; possibly TRBD1 for D (5 bases). V lost 9 bases, J lost 10 bases, and 14 bases lay in between. The CDR3 sequence is 11 residues long. CDR1 and CDR2 from the germline V gene are KGHDR and SFDVKD. CDR3 sequence reads: CATFPGVRAFF. CDR3 bases: TGTGCCACCTTCCCGGGGGTTCGAGCTTTCTTT.